This T cell receptor beta chain was identified during a study of T cell changes during pregnancy in multiple sclerosis. The germline V gene has CDR1 GTSNPN and CDR2 SVGIG (reference sequence). This CDR3 comprises 13 residues. V was clipped by 4 bases and J by 0 bases, with 7 bases between them. TCRdb keeps only in-frame clones here, not all; method: immunoSEQ multiplex PCR. This sample yields about 41,000 clones, of which 89% are seen a single time; approximately 0.67% belongs to the top ten. The rearrangement uses TRBV30 and TRBJ1-5; unclear D gene. The sequenced sample was CD4+ T cells from peripheral blood mononuclear cells, obtained in the first trimester of pregnancy. The source of this sequence is a female donor with multiple sclerosis, enrolled in a pregnancy study. CDR3 DNA: TGTGCCTGGAACACGGGTAGCAATCAGCCCCAGCATTTT. Translation: CAWNTGSNQPQHF. The full variable domain, its missing parts supplied by reference TRBV30 and TRBJ1-5, is SQTIHQWPATLVQPVGSPLSLECTVEGTSNPNLYWYRQAAGRGLQLLFYSVGIGQISSEVPQNLSASRPQDRQFILSSKKLLLSDSGFYLCAWNTGSNQPQHFGDGTRLSIL.